This TCR beta chain emerged from a study of identical twins listed by TCRdb under 2016. With respect to the entire study: To test whether fetal clonotypes persist, the study used deep sequencing on TCR alpha and beta repertoires from monozygotic twins, unrelated adults of various ages, and cord blood. To rule out contamination, replicate twin experiments were performed at different times with different library preparation protocols. Results the study describes overall, beyond this receptor: Recombination models systematically underestimated out-of-frame TCR alpha sharing in monozygotic twins but agreed with sharing between unrelated individuals. Because the same donors could not be followed over many years, conclusions were based on cross-sectional statistical analysis. Excess twin sharing in beta out-of-frame sequences was weaker because fewer shared sequences lowered the signal-to-noise ratio. Invariant T cells such as MAIT and iNKT could partly confound zero-insertion analyses, though diverse VJ usage argued against this for most clonotypes. Compared with coincidental sharing between unrelated individuals, out-of-frame TCR alpha sequences shared between twins showed an excess of sequences with low generation probability. Abundant cord blood beta clonotypes carried fewer insertions; young adult naive repertoires showed a weaker similar trend, while memory repertoires showed none.

Many counts were recorded for this clonotype. The clone's antigen remains unknown. Base qualities are missing; no much larger clone stands one base away. Spanning cysteine to phenylalanine, the CDR3 consists of 17 amino acids. Only CDR3 DNA is held: 51 bases, read in frame from base 1. V trim: 1 base; J trim: 1 base; unmatched bases: 4. According to the germline V gene, CDR1 reads SGDLS and CDR2 reads YYNGEE. Every donor in the study was a healthy Caucasian. The twin cohort consisted of three pairs of female monozygotic twins, all aged 18 to 29 years. Miltenyi CD45RO+ enrichment and human naive T-cell isolation kits were used to isolate memory (CD45RO+) and naive T cells from PBMC. Libraries were built with 5' RACE. The sequencer listed for this sample is Illumina HiSeq 2000. A universal primer binding site was introduced by template switching, and a unique molecular identifier was present in the final cDNA, enabling accurate counting of TCR cDNA molecules. Specific primers in the conserved constant-segment region were used to synthesize first-strand cDNA for the TCR alpha and beta chains. To control for contamination, every cDNA library was double barcoded, receiving both a SMART-Mk sample barcode and Illumina barcodes. Two successive PCR steps introduced TruSeq adapter sequences along with Illumina sample barcodes. TCR alpha and beta cDNA libraries were sequenced on the Illumina HiSeq platform with custom primers. The published analysis was carried out like this. Unique molecular identifiers were extracted from raw reads with MiGEC, and CDR3 positions were determined with MiXCR. Recombination models were inferred per individual with the repgenHMM and IGoR tools using an EM algorithm. Shared clonotype analysis was performed with the tcR package in R, normalizing sharing by the product of cloneset sizes. To study raw recombination free of thymic and clonal selection effects, out-of-frame nonproductive sequences were analyzed. TCRdb trimmed the raw reads at Q25, called clones with MiXCR and kept productive beta chains. Identical CDR3 protein sequences are pooled into one entry, listed with their most common genes and DNA. TCRdb, rather than the study authors, made the V and J calls. The sample table holds about 220,000 distinct CDR3 sequences, of which 7.5% were seen once. Of the sample, more than 1.5% falls within the top ten clones.

These same records also appear under a second study, on yellow fever vaccine responses in identical twins. As the second study states: The authors reported that the T cell response to vaccination in identical twins appeared partly convergent and partly personalized. The study precisely tracked vaccine-responding T cell clones in identical twins.

The receptor was derived from a woman younger than 30 in good health. Here the chain combines TRBV9 and TRBJ2-2; 10 central nucleotides agree with TRBD1. The source material was memory (CD45RO+) T cells sorted from blood. In the paper's terms, the cell subset or site label means: CD45RO+ enriched T cells. At the DNA level, the sequence is TGTGCCAGCAGCGTAAGACAGGGGGCCGTGAACACCGGGGAGCTGTTTTTT. Protein translation: CASSVRQGAVNTGELFF. Full variable domain (CDR3 extended with the reference TRBV9 and TRBJ2-2 proteins): DSGVTQTPKHLITATGQRVTLRCSPRSGDLSVYWYQQSLDQGLQFLIQYYNGEERAKGNILERFSAQQFPDLHSELNLSSLELGDSALYFCASSVRQGAVNTGELFFGEGSRLTVL.